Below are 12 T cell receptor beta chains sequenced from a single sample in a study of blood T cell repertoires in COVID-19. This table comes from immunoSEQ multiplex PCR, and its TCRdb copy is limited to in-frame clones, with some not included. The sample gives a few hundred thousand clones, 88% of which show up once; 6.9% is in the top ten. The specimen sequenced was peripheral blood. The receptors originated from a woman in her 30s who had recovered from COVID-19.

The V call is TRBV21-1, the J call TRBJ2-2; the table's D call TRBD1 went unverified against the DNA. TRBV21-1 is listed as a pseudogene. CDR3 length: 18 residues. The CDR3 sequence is CASSKALPRHPNTGELFF. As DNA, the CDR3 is TGTGCCAGCAGCAAAGCGCTTCCCAGACACCCTAACACCGGGGAGCTGTTTTTT.

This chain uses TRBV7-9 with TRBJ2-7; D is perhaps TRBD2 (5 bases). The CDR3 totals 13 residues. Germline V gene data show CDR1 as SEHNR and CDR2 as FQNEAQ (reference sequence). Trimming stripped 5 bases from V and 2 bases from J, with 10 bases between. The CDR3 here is CASSRRGPYEQYF. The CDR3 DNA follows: TGTGCCAGCAGCCGACGGGGTCCCTACGAGCAGTACTTC.

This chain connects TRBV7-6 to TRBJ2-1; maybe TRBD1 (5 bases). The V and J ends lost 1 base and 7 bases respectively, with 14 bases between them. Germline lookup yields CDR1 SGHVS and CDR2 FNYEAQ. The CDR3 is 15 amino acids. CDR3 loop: CASSLEPGFRNEQFF. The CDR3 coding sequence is TGTGCCAGCAGCTTAGAGCCAGGGTTTAGGAATGAGCAGTTCTTC.

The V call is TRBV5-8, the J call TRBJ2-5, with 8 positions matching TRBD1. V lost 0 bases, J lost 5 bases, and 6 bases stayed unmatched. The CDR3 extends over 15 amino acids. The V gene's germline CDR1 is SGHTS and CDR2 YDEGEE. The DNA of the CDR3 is TGTGCCAGCAGCTTGGGGACAGGGACCCACGAGACCCAGTACTTC. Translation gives CASSLGTGTHETQYF.

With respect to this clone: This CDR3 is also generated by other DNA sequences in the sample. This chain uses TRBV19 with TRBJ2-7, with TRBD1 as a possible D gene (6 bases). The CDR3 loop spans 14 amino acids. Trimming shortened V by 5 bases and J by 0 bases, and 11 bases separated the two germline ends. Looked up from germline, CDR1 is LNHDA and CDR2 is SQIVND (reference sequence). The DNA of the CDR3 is TGTGCCAGTAGTTCGGGACATAGCTCCTACGAGCAGTACTTC. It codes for CASSSGHSSYEQYF.

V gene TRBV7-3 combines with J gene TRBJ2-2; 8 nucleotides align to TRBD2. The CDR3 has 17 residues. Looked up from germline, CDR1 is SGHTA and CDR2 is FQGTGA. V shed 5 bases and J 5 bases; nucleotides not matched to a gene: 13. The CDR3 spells CASSPQWGAGVTGELFF. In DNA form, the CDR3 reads TGTGCCAGCAGCCCCCAGTGGGGAGCGGGGGTTACCGGGGAGCTGTTTTTT.

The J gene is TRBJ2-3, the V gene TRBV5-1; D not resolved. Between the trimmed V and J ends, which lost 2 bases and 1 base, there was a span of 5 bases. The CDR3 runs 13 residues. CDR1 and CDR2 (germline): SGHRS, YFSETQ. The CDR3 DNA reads TGCGCCAGCAGCTTTGGAGGCACAGATACGCAGTATTTT. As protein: CASSFGGTDTQYF.

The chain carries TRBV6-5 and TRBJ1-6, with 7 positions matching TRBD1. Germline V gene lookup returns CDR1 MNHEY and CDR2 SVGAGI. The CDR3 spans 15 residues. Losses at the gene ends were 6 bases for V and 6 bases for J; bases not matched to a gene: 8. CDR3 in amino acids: CASSFGQDFNSPLHF. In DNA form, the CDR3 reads TGTGCCAGCAGCTTTGGACAGGACTTTAATTCACCCCTCCACTTT.

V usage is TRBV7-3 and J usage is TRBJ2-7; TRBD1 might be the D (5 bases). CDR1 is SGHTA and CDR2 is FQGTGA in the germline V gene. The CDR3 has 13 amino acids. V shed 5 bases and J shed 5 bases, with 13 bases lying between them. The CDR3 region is CASSPQGLHEQYF. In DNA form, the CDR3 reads TGTGCCAGCAGCCCCCAGGGTCTGCACGAGCAGTACTTC.

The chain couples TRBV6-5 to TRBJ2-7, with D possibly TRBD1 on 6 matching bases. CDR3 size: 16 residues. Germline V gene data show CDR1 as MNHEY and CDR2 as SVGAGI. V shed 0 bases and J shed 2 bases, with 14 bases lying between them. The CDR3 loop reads CASSYSGTDRTYEQYF. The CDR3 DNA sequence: TGTGCCAGCAGTTACTCGGGGACCGACAGGACCTACGAGCAGTACTTC.

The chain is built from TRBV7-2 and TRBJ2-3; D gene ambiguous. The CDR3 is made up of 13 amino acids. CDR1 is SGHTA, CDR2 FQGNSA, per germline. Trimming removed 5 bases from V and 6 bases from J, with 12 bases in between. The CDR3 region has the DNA TGTGCCAGCAGCCTGAAGTTCGGGGATACGCAGTATTTT. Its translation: CASSLKFGDTQYF.

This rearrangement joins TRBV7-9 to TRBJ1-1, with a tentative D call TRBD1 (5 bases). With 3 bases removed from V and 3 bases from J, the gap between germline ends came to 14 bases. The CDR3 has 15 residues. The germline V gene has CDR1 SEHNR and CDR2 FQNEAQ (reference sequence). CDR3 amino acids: CASSFLTARDTEAFF. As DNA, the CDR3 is TGTGCCAGCAGCTTCCTGACAGCCCGGGACACTGAAGCTTTCTTT.